The clone carrying this T cell receptor (beta chain) has more than one count but fewer than ten. Generated by immunoSEQ multiplex PCR, the TCRdb table keeps only in-frame clones and is missing some. The repertoire has around 90,000 clones, about nine tenths of them found once; the top ten carry under 25%. The data stem from a study of control samples from healthy donors and cancer patients. The CDR3 length is 15 residues. Germline V gene lookup returns CDR1 LNHDA and CDR2 SQIVND (reference sequence). V lost 7 bases and J lost 8, with 21 bases in between. The TCR originated in a man aged 30 to 39 in good health. The chain uses TRBV19 and TRBJ2-1; perhaps TRBD1 as D (6 bases). The sequenced material came from blood. The chain's CDR3 is CASNKGQTIRDEQFF. The CDR3 coding sequence is TGTGCCAGTAATAAAGGACAGACGATTAGGGATGAGCAGTTCTTC.